This T cell receptor beta chain stems from a study of CD8+CD57+ T cells in acquired aplastic anemia. For the study at large: The study obtained an average of roughly 2.9 ug of DNA from sorted CD4+ and CD8+ cells.

Per germline, CDR1 SGHAT and CDR2 FQNNGV. The CDR3 consists of 19 residues. Deletions cut 3 bases from V and 0 bases from J, with 22 bases between. Study-wide findings and caveats: Between the patient and control groups, CD8+ Simpson's diversity did not differ significantly.

According to the study, genomic DNA was the template for TCR beta VDJ and CDR3 profiling. TCRdb passed the reads through MiXCR, listing each CDR3 protein once. Here the sample spans about 180,000 distinct CDR3 sequences, less than 50% being singletons. This clonotype was observed once. The target antigen is unknown. In patients chosen for sequencing, flow cytometry had shown CD8+CD57+ cell expansion. The blood sampling took place in patients who had so far received no therapy. The sample consisted of sorted CD4+, CD8+, or CD8+CD57+ T cells (not recorded which) from PBMCs. This chain connects TRBV11-2 to TRBJ2-3; tentatively, D is TRBD2 (5 bases). The origin of this receptor is a human donor with aplastic anemia. As DNA, the CDR3 is TGTGCCAGCAGCTTCCCTCCCCTCAGCGGAGACACTAGCACAGATACGCAGTATTTT. It is translated as CASSFPPLSGDTSTDTQYF.